These 5 T cell receptor beta chains were sequenced from one sample in a study of beta chain features in type 1 diabetes. Study-level findings and limits: Shortening that was moderate but significant affected the TCRB CDR3s of Type 1 diabetes patients in all four CD4+ subsets.

Their antigens remain unidentified. The isolated RNA, all of it, was reverse transcribed, so expressed TCRB transcripts were what got sequenced. The data were produced by immunoSEQ multiplex PCR, yet TCRdb's version contains in-frame clones alone and is incomplete. The sample yields tens of thousands of clones, about 68% seen once. The sequenced sample consisted of Tregs from blood. The receptors originated from a man in his thirties or forties with type 1 diabetes. Some clones in this sample may be carry-over from other donors' samples.

The J gene is TRBJ2-7, the V gene TRBV7-2; D gene uncertain. V lost 1 base and J lost 6, with 10 bases in between. The CDR3 is made up of 13 amino acids. Germline-derived CDR1 and CDR2 are SGHTA and FQGNSA. The CDR3 protein is CASSLGDLREQYF. The CDR3 DNA follows: TGTGCCAGCAGCTTAGGTGATCTACGCGAGCAGTACTTC. Full variable domain (outside the CDR3, taken from reference TRBV7-2 and TRBJ2-7): GAGVSQSPSNKVTEKGKDVELRCDPISGHTALYWYRQSLGQGLEFLIYFQGNSAPDKSGLPSDRFSAERTGGSVSTLTIQRTQQEDSAVYLCASSLGDLREQYFGPGTRLTVT.

In this sample, this clone turned up a few times. V usage is TRBV6-5 and J usage is TRBJ2-1; TRBD1 matches at 9 bases. Germline values: CDR1 MNHEY, CDR2 SVGAGI. The CDR3 extends over 14 amino acids. After removal of 2 bases from V and 8 bases from J, the junction contained 4 bases not matched to a gene. The CDR3 DNA is TGTGCCAGCAGTTACCGGGACAGGGCCCATGAGCAGTTCTTC. The encoded protein is CASSYRDRAHEQFF.

V gene TRBV7-3 combines with J gene TRBJ1-2, with 8 nucleotides matching TRBD1. Germline CDR1 reads SGHTA; CDR2 reads FQGTGA. V lost 5 bases to trimming and J lost 8 bases; unmatched junction nucleotides: 13. The CDR3 has 15 residues. The CDR3 is CASSAGDRGLGGYTF. The CDR3 DNA reads TGTGCCAGCAGCGCCGGAGACAGGGGTCTGGGAGGCTACACCTTC. The full variable domain, completed using reference TRBV7-3 and TRBJ1-2, is GAGVSQTPSNKVTEKGKYVELRCDPISGHTALYWYRQSLGQGPEFLIYFQGTGAADDSGLPNDRFFAVRPEGSVSTLKIQRTERGDSAVYLCASSAGDRGLGGYTFGSGTRLTVV.

The J gene is TRBJ2-2, the V gene TRBV5-1; 7 bases are a match to TRBD2. The CDR3 consists of 15 residues. Per the germline V gene, CDR1 is SGHRS and CDR2 is YFSETQ. J lost 4 bases, V lost 4 bases, and 7 bases had no gene match. Here the CDR3 reads CASSASGLLTGELFF. CDR3 DNA sequence: TGCGCCAGCAGCGCTTCGGGACTACTCACCGGGGAGCTGTTTTTT.

This clone occurred a few times. The CDR3 nucleotides read TGTGCCAGCAGTGAATTAGGGAGGTCCACAGATACGCAGTATTTT. Translated: CASSELGRSTDTQYF. V gene TRBV2 combines with J gene TRBJ2-3; tentatively, D is TRBD2 (6 bases). V gave up 2 bases and J gave up 2 bases, with 11 bases separating them. Germline lookup yields CDR1 SNHLY and CDR2 FYNNEI. CDR3 size: 15 residues.